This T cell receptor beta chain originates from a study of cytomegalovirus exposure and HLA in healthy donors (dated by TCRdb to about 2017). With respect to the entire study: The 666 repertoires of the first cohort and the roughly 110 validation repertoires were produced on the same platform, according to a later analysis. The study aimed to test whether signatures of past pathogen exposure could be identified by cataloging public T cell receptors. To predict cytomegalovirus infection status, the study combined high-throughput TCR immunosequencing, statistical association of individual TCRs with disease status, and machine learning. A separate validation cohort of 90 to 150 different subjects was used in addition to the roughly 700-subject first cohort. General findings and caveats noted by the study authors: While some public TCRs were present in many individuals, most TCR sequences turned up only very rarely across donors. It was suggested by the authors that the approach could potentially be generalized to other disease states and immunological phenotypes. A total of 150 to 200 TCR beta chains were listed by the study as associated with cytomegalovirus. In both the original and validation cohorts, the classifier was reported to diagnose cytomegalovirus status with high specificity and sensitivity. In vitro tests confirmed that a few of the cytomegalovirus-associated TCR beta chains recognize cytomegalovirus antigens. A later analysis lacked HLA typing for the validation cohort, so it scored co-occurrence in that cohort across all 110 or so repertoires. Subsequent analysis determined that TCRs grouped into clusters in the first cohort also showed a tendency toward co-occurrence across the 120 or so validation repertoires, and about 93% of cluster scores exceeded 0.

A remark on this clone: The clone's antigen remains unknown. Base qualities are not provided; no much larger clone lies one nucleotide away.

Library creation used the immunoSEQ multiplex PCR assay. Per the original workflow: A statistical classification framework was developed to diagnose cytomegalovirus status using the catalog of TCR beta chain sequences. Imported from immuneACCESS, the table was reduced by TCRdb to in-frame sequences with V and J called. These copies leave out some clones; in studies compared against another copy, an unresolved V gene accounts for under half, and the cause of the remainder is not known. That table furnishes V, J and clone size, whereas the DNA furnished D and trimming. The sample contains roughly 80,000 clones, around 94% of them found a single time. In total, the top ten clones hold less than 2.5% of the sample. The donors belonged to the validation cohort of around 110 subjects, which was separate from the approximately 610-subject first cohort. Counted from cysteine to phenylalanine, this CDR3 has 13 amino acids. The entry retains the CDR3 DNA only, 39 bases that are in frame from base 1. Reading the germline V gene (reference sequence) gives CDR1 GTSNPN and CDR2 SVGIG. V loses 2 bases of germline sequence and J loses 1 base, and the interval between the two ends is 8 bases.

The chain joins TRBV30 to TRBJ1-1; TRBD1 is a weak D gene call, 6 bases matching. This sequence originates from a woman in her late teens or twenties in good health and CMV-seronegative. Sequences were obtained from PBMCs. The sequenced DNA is TGTGCCTGGAGTAAGGGACAGAACACTGAAGCTTTCTTT. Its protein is CAWSKGQNTEAFF.